What follows describes a single T cell receptor beta chain. What antigen it recognizes has not been identified. Per-base quality was not reported, and no clone a single base away is much larger than it. The data derive from a study of blood T cell repertoires in COVID-19 (dated by TCRdb to 2020 to 2022). Notes on the research overall: Samples covering the acute and convalescent phases of COVID-19 were provided by collaborators in the United States, Italy and Spain. The prospective study material was composed of cDNA or gDNA derived from T cells, B-cell-depleted T cells, or PBMCs. Nearly every sample came with metadata listing a de-identified subject ID, COVID-19 status, age in years and sex. A freely available public database, intended as a resource for researchers studying the immune response to SARS-CoV-2, is where the repertoires were released. Where available, HLA class I and class II types were obtained from metadata supplied by the sample provider rather than from assay-based typing. The dataset comprised deeply sampled blood TCRbeta repertoires from subjects exposed to, actively infected with, or recovered from COVID-19. The samples were drawn from the first 160 participants of the ongoing ImmuneRACE study and from over a thousand subjects provided by 6 global collaborators. Overall study outcomes, separate from this receptor: Clinical and demographic metadata were provided uncurated, with the amount varying by source and participant.

TCRbeta CDR3 regions were amplified from genomic DNA using the immunoSEQ Assay, a bias-controlled multiplex PCR. Per the source publication's procedure: Nucleated cell counts per sample were estimated from amplification of reference gene primers within the assay. To quantify the absolute abundance of each unique TCRbeta CDR3 rearrangement, sequence reads were collapsed and filtered. Productive Simpson clonality was computed per sample as the square root of Simpson's diversity index over productive rearrangements. TCRdb mirrors the immuneACCESS table, restricted to in-frame sequences. Some clones are absent from its copies; in checked studies, under half trace to an unresolved V gene, and the reason for the others is unknown. That table gives V, J and clone size, and the DNA gave D and trimming. The sample records some 85,000 clones, roughly 82% of which are singletons. The ten largest account for around 21% of the sample.

The CDR3 measures 14 amino acids from cysteine to phenylalanine. Only CDR3 DNA is held: 42 bases, read in frame from base 1. V is cut back by 7 bases and J by 4 bases, with 8 bases in the junction unmatched. Sequences KGHDR (CDR1) and SFDVKD (CDR2) are obtained from the germline V gene. Each collaborating institution followed its own protocols to collect whole blood in K2EDTA tubes. Collaborator samples were shipped for TCRbeta analysis as frozen whole blood, isolated PBMCs, or DNA extracted from either sample type. The source material was peripheral blood. The TCR was taken from an elderly woman with active or convalescent COVID-19. This chain is built from TRBV24-1 and TRBJ2-5, with TRBD1 matching 7 junction bases. The CDR3 region has the sequence CATRESGTAETQYF. The nucleotide sequence reads TGTGCCACCAGAGAGTCCGGGACAGCAGAGACCCAGTACTTC.